This TCR beta chain was identified during a study of cytomegalovirus exposure and HLA in healthy donors. The PCR contained 60 Vbeta and 13 Jbeta primers. This table comes from immunoSEQ multiplex PCR, and its TCRdb copy is limited to in-frame clones, with some not included. The sample records about 140,000 clones, roughly 78% being singletons. Sequenced: PBMCs. This sequence originates from a man between 18 and 35 years old in good health and CMV-seropositive.

CDR3 in DNA: TGTGCCTGGAGTGTATGGGGACTAGCTTCTGCCGAGCAGTACTTC. Translation gives CAWSVWGLASAEQYF. The chain is built from TRBV30 and TRBJ2-7, with 9 bases identical to TRBD2. The CDR3 length is 15 residues. Losses at the gene ends were 0 bases for V and 6 bases for J; bases not matched to a gene: 9. Germline V CDR1 and CDR2: GTSNPN, SVGIG (reference sequence).